Listed below are T cell receptor beta chains from one sample, sequenced in a study of blood T cell repertoires in COVID-19. Profiling relied on immunoSEQ multiplex PCR, and the TCRdb table lists in-frame clones only, not all of them. The table shows 410,000 or so clones, with about 91% occurring only once. Material for sequencing was peripheral blood. The receptors come from a middle-aged woman with COVID-19, enrolled during active disease. Each CDR3 is given with its conserved first and last residue. Fields, in order: CDR3 DNA, CDR3 protein, V gene, D gene, clone size, J gene. D genes are given only for firm matches. Where a row states a size, it is once, few, many or the class of an expanded clone; other rows omit it.

cdr3_nt: TGTGCCAGCAGCTCACCGGGACTAGCGGGTTACAATGAGCAGTTCTTC
cdr3_aa: CASSSPGLAGYNEQFF
v_call: TRBV7-2
d_call: TRBD2
clone_size: NA
j_call: TRBJ2-1

cdr3_nt: TGTGCCAGCCTCGCGGGGGAGCCCTACGAGCAGTACTTC
cdr3_aa: CASLAGEPYEQYF
v_call: TRBV2
d_call: TRBD2
clone_size: NA
j_call: TRBJ2-7

cdr3_nt: TGTGCCAGCAGCTTGGGACAGGAGAACACTGAAGCTTTCTTT
cdr3_aa: CASSLGQENTEAFF
v_call: TRBV5-6
d_call: NA
clone_size: NA
j_call: TRBJ1-1

cdr3_nt: TGTGCCAGCTCACCGACAGGGGGCGAAGGGGAGCTGTTTTTT
cdr3_aa: CASSPTGGEGELFF
v_call: TRBV18
d_call: TRBD1
clone_size: NA
j_call: TRBJ2-2

cdr3_nt: TGTGCCACCAGCGGCCCAGGACAGCGGTACGAGCAGTACTTC
cdr3_aa: CATSGPGQRYEQYF
v_call: TRBV15
d_call: NA
clone_size: NA
j_call: TRBJ2-7

cdr3_nt: TGTGCCAGCAGCTTAACGGCGGAGGAGCAGTACTTC
cdr3_aa: CASSLTAEEQYF
v_call: TRBV11-2
d_call: NA
clone_size: once
j_call: TRBJ2-7

cdr3_nt: TGTGCCAGCTCACCATCGGACAGGGCCTATGGCTACACCTTC
cdr3_aa: CASSPSDRAYGYTF
v_call: TRBV18
d_call: TRBD1
clone_size: NA
j_call: TRBJ1-2

cdr3_nt: TGTGCCAGTAGTTTCGCGCGCGCCGACATATATTTT
cdr3_aa: CASSFARADIYF
v_call: TRBV19
d_call: NA
clone_size: NA
j_call: TRBJ1-3

cdr3_nt: TGTGCCAGCAGCCCCCAGACAGGGGCGAACACCGGGGAGCTGTTTTTT
cdr3_aa: CASSPQTGANTGELFF
v_call: TRBV7-6
d_call: TRBD1
clone_size: NA
j_call: TRBJ2-2

cdr3_nt: TGTGCCAGCAGCTTAGAAGCAGAAGCGGGGGGGCGGGAGACCCAGTACTTC
cdr3_aa: CASSLEAEAGGRETQYF
v_call: TRBV7-6
d_call: TRBD2
clone_size: once
j_call: TRBJ2-5

cdr3_nt: TGTGCCTGGAGTTACGGTTCTAGCAATCAGCCCCAGCATTTT
cdr3_aa: CAWSYGSSNQPQHF
v_call: TRBV30
d_call: NA
clone_size: NA
j_call: TRBJ1-5

cdr3_nt: TGTGCCAGCAATCCCCGGGCGGGCGACCAGCCCCAGCATTTT
cdr3_aa: CASNPRAGDQPQHF
v_call: TRBV6-5
d_call: NA
clone_size: NA
j_call: TRBJ1-5

cdr3_nt: TGTGCCAGCAGCTTAGATCTTGGTAGCGGGACCCACGAGCAGTACTTC
cdr3_aa: CASSLDLGSGTHEQYF
v_call: TRBV11-3
d_call: TRBD2
clone_size: NA
j_call: TRBJ2-7

cdr3_nt: TGTGCCAGCAGTCCATATACTAGCGGGCGCTACAATGAGCAGTTCTTC
cdr3_aa: CASSPYTSGRYNEQFF
v_call: TRBV28
d_call: TRBD2
clone_size: NA
j_call: TRBJ2-1

cdr3_nt: TGTGCCAGCAGCTTGACACCGGAGGGGATCATGAACACTGAAGCTTTCTTT
cdr3_aa: CASSLTPEGIMNTEAFF
v_call: TRBV7-2
d_call: NA
clone_size: NA
j_call: TRBJ1-1

cdr3_nt: TGTGCCAGCAGTGAAGCGGGGCTAGCGGGGGGTATTATGAACACCGGGGAGCTGTTTTTT
cdr3_aa: CASSEAGLAGGIMNTGELFF
v_call: TRBV2
d_call: TRBD2
clone_size: NA
j_call: TRBJ2-2

cdr3_nt: TGTGCCGTAGGGACAGGGGGCGGAGATTCACCCCTCCACTTT
cdr3_aa: CAVGTGGGDSPLHF
v_call: TRBV19
d_call: TRBD1
clone_size: NA
j_call: TRBJ1-6

cdr3_nt: TGTGCCAGCAGCTATATCGACAGGGCTGGAAACACCATATATTTT
cdr3_aa: CASSYIDRAGNTIYF
v_call: TRBV7-2
d_call: TRBD1
clone_size: few
j_call: TRBJ1-3

cdr3_nt: TGTGCCAGTAGCCACAGGGGGCAACCCGCTGAAGCTTTCTTT
cdr3_aa: CASSHRGQPAEAFF
v_call: TRBV19
d_call: TRBD1
clone_size: NA
j_call: TRBJ1-1

cdr3_nt: TGCGCCAGCAGCCCGGGTTCAGACTTCGGAGAGACCCAGTACTTC
cdr3_aa: CASSPGSDFGETQYF
v_call: TRBV5-1
d_call: NA
clone_size: NA
j_call: TRBJ2-5

cdr3_nt: TGTGCCAGCGGAACAGATACATCCTACGAGCAGTACTTC
cdr3_aa: CASGTDTSYEQYF
v_call: TRBV28
d_call: NA
clone_size: NA
j_call: TRBJ2-7

cdr3_nt: TGTGCCAGCAGATTAAGCGGAGGTGGTCAGCCCCAGCATTTT
cdr3_aa: CASRLSGGGQPQHF
v_call: TRBV28
d_call: NA
clone_size: NA
j_call: TRBJ1-5

cdr3_nt: TGTGCCAGCAGCTTAGGAGCCCTAGCGTCAACGGACAATGAGCAGTTCTTC
cdr3_aa: CASSLGALASTDNEQFF
v_call: TRBV11-2
d_call: NA
clone_size: NA
j_call: TRBJ2-1

cdr3_nt: TGTGCCAGCAGTTACGGGACACCAGATACGCAGTATTTT
cdr3_aa: CASSYGTPDTQYF
v_call: TRBV6-2/TRBV6-3
d_call: NA
clone_size: NA
j_call: TRBJ2-3

cdr3_nt: TGTGCCAGCAGCCCACCGACGGGAGTTCGATACTTC
cdr3_aa: CASSPPTGVRYF
v_call: TRBV12-3/TRBV12-4
d_call: NA
clone_size: NA
j_call: TRBJ2-7

cdr3_nt: TGTGCCAGCAAGCTAACAGGTTCATCCTACGAGCAGTACTTC
cdr3_aa: CASKLTGSSYEQYF
v_call: TRBV28
d_call: NA
clone_size: many
j_call: TRBJ2-7

cdr3_nt: TGTGCCAGTAGTATAGGGGGACTAGCCCTTGGGAATGAGCAGTTCTTC
cdr3_aa: CASSIGGLALGNEQFF
v_call: TRBV19
d_call: TRBD2
clone_size: NA
j_call: TRBJ2-1

cdr3_nt: TGTGCCAGCAGCTTCCAGGCGGGGATCTCCTACAATGAGCAGTTCTTC
cdr3_aa: CASSFQAGISYNEQFF
v_call: TRBV7-6
d_call: NA
clone_size: NA
j_call: TRBJ2-1

cdr3_nt: TGTGCCAGCAGGGAAATTGACACAAACTATGGCTACACCTTC
cdr3_aa: CASREIDTNYGYTF
v_call: TRBV2
d_call: NA
clone_size: NA
j_call: TRBJ1-2

cdr3_nt: TGCGCCAGCAGCCAAGGGCGGGGCCTCCGCTCTGGAAACACCATATATTTT
cdr3_aa: CASSQGRGLRSGNTIYF
v_call: TRBV4-3
d_call: NA
clone_size: NA
j_call: TRBJ1-3

cdr3_nt: TGTGCCAGCAGCAACTTGAATCAGCCCCAGCATTTT
cdr3_aa: CASSNLNQPQHF
v_call: TRBV7-2
d_call: NA
clone_size: NA
j_call: TRBJ1-5

cdr3_nt: TGTGCCAGCAGCCTAAAGACAGGGGGCCCCGGGGAGCTGTTTTTT
cdr3_aa: CASSLKTGGPGELFF
v_call: TRBV7-2
d_call: TRBD1
clone_size: NA
j_call: TRBJ2-2

cdr3_nt: TGTGCCAGCAGCCTCGCCGGGACAGCCTACGAGCAGTACTTC
cdr3_aa: CASSLAGTAYEQYF
v_call: TRBV7-9
d_call: TRBD1
clone_size: NA
j_call: TRBJ2-7

cdr3_nt: TGTGCCAGCAGCTTCAGGGGGCCCTACGAGCAGTACTTC
cdr3_aa: CASSFRGPYEQYF
v_call: TRBV11-3
d_call: TRBD1
clone_size: NA
j_call: TRBJ2-7

cdr3_nt: TGTGCCAGCAGCTTACCACAGGGGGCAGTGGAGACCCAGTACTTC
cdr3_aa: CASSLPQGAVETQYF
v_call: TRBV7-9
d_call: TRBD1
clone_size: NA
j_call: TRBJ2-5

cdr3_nt: TGTGCCAGCAGTCATAGCGGGGGGACCGGGGAGCTGTTTTTT
cdr3_aa: CASSHSGGTGELFF
v_call: TRBV7-2
d_call: TRBD2
clone_size: NA
j_call: TRBJ2-2

cdr3_nt: TGCGCCAGCAGCGCGACACTAGCGGGACCAGATACGCAGTATTTT
cdr3_aa: CASSATLAGPDTQYF
v_call: TRBV4-3
d_call: TRBD2
clone_size: once
j_call: TRBJ2-3

cdr3_nt: TGTGCCAGCAGCCTTCTCCGGGGGGCCCCAGAAAGCACATCCTATGGCTACACCTTC
cdr3_aa: CASSLLRGAPESTSYGYTF
v_call: TRBV21-1
d_call: NA
clone_size: NA
j_call: TRBJ1-2

cdr3_nt: TGTGCCAGCTCAAATCAGGGCTACGAGCAGTACTTC
cdr3_aa: CASSNQGYEQYF
v_call: TRBV18
d_call: NA
clone_size: NA
j_call: TRBJ2-7

cdr3_nt: TGTGCCAGCAGTTGGACAGTGAACTCTGGAAACACCATATATTTT
cdr3_aa: CASSWTVNSGNTIYF
v_call: TRBV28
d_call: NA
clone_size: NA
j_call: TRBJ1-3

cdr3_nt: TGTGCCAGCTCACCTAGTGACAGGAACCTCAATCAGCCCCAGCATTTT
cdr3_aa: CASSPSDRNLNQPQHF
v_call: TRBV18
d_call: NA
clone_size: NA
j_call: TRBJ1-5

cdr3_nt: TGTGCCAGTAGTTTAGGGGGTAGCGGTGGCCGCTACGAGCAGTACTTC
cdr3_aa: CASSLGGSGGRYEQYF
v_call: TRBV19
d_call: NA
clone_size: NA
j_call: TRBJ2-7

cdr3_nt: TGTGCCAGCAGTTACTCACCAAGGGGGCCTGGAGGCAATCAGCCCCAGCATTTT
cdr3_aa: CASSYSPRGPGGNQPQHF
v_call: TRBV6-2/TRBV6-3
d_call: TRBD1
clone_size: once
j_call: TRBJ1-5

cdr3_nt: TGTGCCAGCAGTTTAGTCGGGACAGGGAATTACGAGCAGTACTTC
cdr3_aa: CASSLVGTGNYEQYF
v_call: TRBV27
d_call: TRBD1
clone_size: NA
j_call: TRBJ2-7

cdr3_nt: TGTGCCAGCAGTTATGACAGGAGGAGTGCTTTCTTT
cdr3_aa: CASSYDRRSAFF
v_call: TRBV28
d_call: NA
clone_size: NA
j_call: TRBJ1-1

cdr3_nt: TGTGCCAGCAGTTACGAGCCAACCTCCTACGAGCAGTACTTC
cdr3_aa: CASSYEPTSYEQYF
v_call: TRBV6-2/TRBV6-3
d_call: NA
clone_size: NA
j_call: TRBJ2-7

cdr3_nt: TGTGCCAGCAGTGGGACAGGCCCCCGGTACAATGAGCAGTTCTTC
cdr3_aa: CASSGTGPRYNEQFF
v_call: TRBV2
d_call: TRBD1
clone_size: few
j_call: TRBJ2-1

cdr3_nt: TGTGCCAGCAGCGCCCCCGGGGGTCCAGATACGCAGTATTTT
cdr3_aa: CASSAPGGPDTQYF
v_call: TRBV7-3
d_call: NA
clone_size: NA
j_call: TRBJ2-3

cdr3_nt: TGCGCCAGCAGCCACCGGACAGGGGGGGAAGCCGGGGAGCTGTTTTTT
cdr3_aa: CASSHRTGGEAGELFF
v_call: TRBV4-3
d_call: TRBD1
clone_size: NA
j_call: TRBJ2-2

cdr3_nt: TGCGCCAGCAGCTTAATGACAGGGGAAGGGGAGCTGTTTTTT
cdr3_aa: CASSLMTGEGELFF
v_call: TRBV5-1
d_call: TRBD1
clone_size: NA
j_call: TRBJ2-2

cdr3_nt: TGTGCCAGCAGTTTATTACTTCAGGGGACTAGGTATGGCTACACCTTC
cdr3_aa: CASSLLLQGTRYGYTF
v_call: TRBV28
d_call: NA
clone_size: NA
j_call: TRBJ1-2